Described below is a single T cell receptor beta chain sequence and its context. TCRdb independently ran MiXCR on the 5' RACE reads; one entry per CDR3 protein. The data show 100,000 to 150,000 distinct CDR3 sequences, around 15% seen once. Trimming left V 3 bases short and J 1 base short, with 3 bases between. The CDR3 has 12 residues. This entry comes from a study of T-cell memory formation after mild COVID-19. This TCR was recovered from a man in his late teens or twenties who had mild COVID-19 (a few samples of this study predate the infection). Cell type and time point are not known. Input material: PBMCs or a T cell subset sorted from them (not recorded which). The chain carries TRBV12-3 or TRBV12-4 and TRBJ1-1; D remains unclear. The CDR3 bases are TGTGCCAGCAGTTTCCAGAACACTGAAGCTTTCTTT. Translating it yields CASSFQNTEAFF.